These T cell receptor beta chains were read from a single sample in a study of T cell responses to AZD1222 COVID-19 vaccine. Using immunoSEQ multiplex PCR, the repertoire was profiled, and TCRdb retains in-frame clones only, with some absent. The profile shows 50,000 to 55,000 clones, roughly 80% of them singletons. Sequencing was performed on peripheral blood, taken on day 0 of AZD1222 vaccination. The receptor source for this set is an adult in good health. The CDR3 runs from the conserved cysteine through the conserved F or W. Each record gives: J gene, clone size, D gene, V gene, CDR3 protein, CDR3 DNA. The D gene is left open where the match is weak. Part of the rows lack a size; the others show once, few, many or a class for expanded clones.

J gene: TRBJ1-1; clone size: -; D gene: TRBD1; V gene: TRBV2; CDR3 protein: CAMDRGSTEAFF; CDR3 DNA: TGTGCCATGGACAGGGGGAGTACTGAAGCTTTCTTT
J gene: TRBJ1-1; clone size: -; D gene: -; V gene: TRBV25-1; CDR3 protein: CASSEQRSLNTEAFF; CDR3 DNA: TGTGCCAGCAGTGAACAAAGAAGCTTGAACACTGAAGCTTTCTTT
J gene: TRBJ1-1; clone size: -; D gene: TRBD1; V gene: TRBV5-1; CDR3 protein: CASSVGGQAEWDTEAFF; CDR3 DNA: TGCGCCAGCAGCGTAGGAGGACAGGCTGAGTGGGACACTGAAGCTTTCTTT
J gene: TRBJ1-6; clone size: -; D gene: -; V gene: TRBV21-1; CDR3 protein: CASSLPHGHSSYNSPLHF; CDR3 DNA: TGTGCCAGCAGCCTCCCGCACGGCCATAGCTCCTATAATTCACCCCTCCACTTT
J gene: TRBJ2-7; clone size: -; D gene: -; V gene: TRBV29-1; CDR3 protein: CSVEDGRTESSYEQYF; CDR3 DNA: TGCAGCGTTGAAGATGGAAGGACGGAGAGCTCCTACGAGCAGTACTTC
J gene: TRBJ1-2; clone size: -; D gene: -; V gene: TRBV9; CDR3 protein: CASSVATGEQGYYGYTF; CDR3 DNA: TGTGCCAGCAGCGTAGCTACTGGGGAACAGGGATACTATGGCTACACCTTC
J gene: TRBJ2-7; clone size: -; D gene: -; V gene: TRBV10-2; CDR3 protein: CASSAAGPGYEQYF; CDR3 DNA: TGCGCCAGCAGTGCCGCAGGGCCAGGCTACGAGCAGTACTTC
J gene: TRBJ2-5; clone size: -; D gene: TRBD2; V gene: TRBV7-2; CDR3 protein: CASSWSSGSTETQYF; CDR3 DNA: TGTGCCAGCAGCTGGAGCAGCGGGAGCACTGAGACCCAGTACTTC
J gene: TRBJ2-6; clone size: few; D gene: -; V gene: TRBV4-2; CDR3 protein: CASSQDISSGANVLTF; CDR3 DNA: TGTGCCAGCAGCCAAGATATTAGCTCTGGGGCCAACGTCCTGACTTTC
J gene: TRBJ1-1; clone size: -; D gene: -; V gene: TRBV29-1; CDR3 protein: CSVGGAREAFF; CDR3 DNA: TGCAGCGTTGGCGGGGCGCGAGAAGCTTTCTTT
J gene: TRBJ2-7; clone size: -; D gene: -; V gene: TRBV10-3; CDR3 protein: CAISALANTYEQYF; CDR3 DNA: TGTGCCATCAGTGCTCTAGCGAACACCTACGAGCAGTACTTC
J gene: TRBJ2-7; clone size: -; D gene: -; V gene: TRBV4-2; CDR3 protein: CASSQAEADEQYF; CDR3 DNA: TGTGCCAGCAGCCAAGCCGAGGCAGACGAGCAGTACTTC
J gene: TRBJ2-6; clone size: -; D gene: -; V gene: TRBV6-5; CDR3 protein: CASRKDTLGANVLTF; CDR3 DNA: TGTGCCAGCAGAAAAGACACTCTGGGGGCCAACGTCCTGACTTTC
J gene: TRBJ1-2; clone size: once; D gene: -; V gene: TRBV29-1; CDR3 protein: CSVEAGGSYGYTF; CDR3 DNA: TGCAGCGTTGAAGCGGGCGGATCCTATGGCTACACCTTC
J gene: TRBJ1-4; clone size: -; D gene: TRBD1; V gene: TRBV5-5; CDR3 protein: CASSLRTGGGEKLFF; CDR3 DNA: TGTGCCAGCAGCCTAAGGACAGGGGGAGGTGAAAAACTGTTTTTT
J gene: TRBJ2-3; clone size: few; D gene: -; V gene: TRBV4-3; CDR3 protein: CASSQDRRNQEATQYF; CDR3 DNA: TGCGCCAGCAGCCAAGATAGGAGAAATCAGGAGGCTACGCAGTATTTT
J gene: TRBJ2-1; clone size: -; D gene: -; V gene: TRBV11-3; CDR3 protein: CASSPSGPIEQFF; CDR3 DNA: TGTGCCAGCAGCCCCTCAGGCCCGATTGAGCAGTTCTTC
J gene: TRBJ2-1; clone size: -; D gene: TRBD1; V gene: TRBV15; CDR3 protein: CATSRDWDRDHNEQFF; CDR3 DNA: TGTGCCACCAGCAGAGATTGGGACAGGGACCACAATGAGCAGTTCTTC
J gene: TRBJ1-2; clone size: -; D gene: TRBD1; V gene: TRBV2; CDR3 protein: CASSPPGQGVGYTF; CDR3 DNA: TGTGCCAGCAGTCCCCCGGGACAGGGCGTTGGCTACACCTTC